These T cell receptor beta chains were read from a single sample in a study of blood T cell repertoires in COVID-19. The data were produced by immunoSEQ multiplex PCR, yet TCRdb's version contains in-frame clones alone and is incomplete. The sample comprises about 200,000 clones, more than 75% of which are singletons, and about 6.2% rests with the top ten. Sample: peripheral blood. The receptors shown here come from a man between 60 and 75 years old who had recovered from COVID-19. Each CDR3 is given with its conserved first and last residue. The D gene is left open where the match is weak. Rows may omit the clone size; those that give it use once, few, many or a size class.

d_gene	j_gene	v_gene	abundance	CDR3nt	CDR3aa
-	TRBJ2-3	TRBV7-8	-	TGTGCCAGCAGCTTAAGACAGGGCACAGATACGCAGTATTTT	CASSLRQGTDTQYF
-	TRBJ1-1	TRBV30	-	TGTGCCTGGAGTGCTGGGAGTACTGAAGCTTTCTTT	CAWSAGSTEAFF
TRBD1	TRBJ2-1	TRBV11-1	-	TGTGCCAGCAGGGGGGGGACAGGGGTATACAATGAGCAGTTCTTC	CASRGGTGVYNEQFF
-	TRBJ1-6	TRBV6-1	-	TGTGCCAGCAGTGAAGACGGCAGGGCGCCGGTGAGTTCACCCCTCCACTTT	CASSEDGRAPVSSPLHF
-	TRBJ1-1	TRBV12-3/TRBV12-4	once	TGTGCCAGCAGAGTACAGCTGAACACTGAAGCTTTCTTT	CASRVQLNTEAFF
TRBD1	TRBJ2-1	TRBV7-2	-	TGTGCCAGCAGCTTAGGGACAGGGGGCATCAATGAGCAGTTCTTC	CASSLGTGGINEQFF
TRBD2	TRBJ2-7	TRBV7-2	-	TGTGCCAGCAGCTGGACTAGCGGTTCCTACGAGCAGTACTTC	CASSWTSGSYEQYF
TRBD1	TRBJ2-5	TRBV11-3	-	TGTGCCAGCAGCCGACAGGGGAGAGAGACCCAGTACTTC	CASSRQGRETQYF
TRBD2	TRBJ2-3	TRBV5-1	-	TGCGCCAGCAGCGATAGCGGGGACAGCACAGATACGCAGTATTTT	CASSDSGDSTDTQYF
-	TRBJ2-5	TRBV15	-	TGTGCCACCAGCAGAGACAGGGGCGGAGAGACCCAGTACTTC	CATSRDRGGETQYF
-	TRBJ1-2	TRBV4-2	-	TGTGCCAGCAGCGTACAGGGATCTCAGTTAGCTAACTATGGCTACACCTTC	CASSVQGSQLANYGYTF
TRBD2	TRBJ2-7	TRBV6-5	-	TGTGCCAGCAGTTACAATGGAGCTAGCGGGTACGAGCAGTACTTC	CASSYNGASGYEQYF
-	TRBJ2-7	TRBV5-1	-	TGCGCCAGCAGCATACAGGGTAACGAGCAGTACTTC	CASSIQGNEQYF
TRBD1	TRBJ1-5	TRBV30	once	TGTGCCTGGGACAGGGGGAGCGATCAGCCCCAGCATTTT	CAWDRGSDQPQHF
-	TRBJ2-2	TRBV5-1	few	TGCGCCAGCAGTTATGGGGCCCCCGGGGAGCTGTTTTTT	CASSYGAPGELFF
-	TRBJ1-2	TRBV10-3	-	TGTGCCATCAACCGCCCAGGGGGCTACACCTTC	CAINRPGGYTF
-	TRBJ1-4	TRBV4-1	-	TGCGCCAGCAAACGTGACAGTGCAACTAATGAAAAACTGTTTTTT	CASKRDSATNEKLFF
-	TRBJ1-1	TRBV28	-	TGTGCCAGCACTTTGCCTAGTAGCCACACTGAAGCTTTCTTT	CASTLPSSHTEAFF
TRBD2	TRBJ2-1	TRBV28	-	TGTGCCAGCAGAGGACTAGCGGGAATCGATGAGCAGTTCTTC	CASRGLAGIDEQFF
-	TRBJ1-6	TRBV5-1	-	TGCGCCAGCAGCTTGGGTCAGGGAAATTCACCCCTCCACTTT	CASSLGQGNSPLHF
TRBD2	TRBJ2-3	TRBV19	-	TGTGCCAGTAGTCCCCTCGCGGGGGGCACAGATACGCAGTATTTT	CASSPLAGGTDTQYF
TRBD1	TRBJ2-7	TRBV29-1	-	TGCAGCGTTTCCAGGGACAGGGGTTACGAGCAGTACTTC	CSVSRDRGYEQYF
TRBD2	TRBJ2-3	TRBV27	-	TGTGCCAGCAGTTTACTAGCGGGGGCCCGCACAGATACGCAGTATTTT	CASSLLAGARTDTQYF
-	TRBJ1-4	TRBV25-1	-	TGTGCCAGCAGTGGGAGGCAGCGGGCTAATGAAAAACTGTTTTTT	CASSGRQRANEKLFF
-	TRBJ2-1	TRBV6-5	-	TGTGCCAGCAGTTCCCCTTCCGGCCAGGGGTACAATGAGCAGTTCTTC	CASSSPSGQGYNEQFF
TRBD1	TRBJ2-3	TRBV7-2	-	TGTGCCAGCAGCTCGGACAGGGCGGTGGGGGATACGCAGTATTTT	CASSSDRAVGDTQYF
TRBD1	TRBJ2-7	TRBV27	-	TGTGCCAGCAGAAACAGGGGAAGCTCCTACGAGCAGTACTTC	CASRNRGSSYEQYF
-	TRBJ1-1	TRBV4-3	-	TGCGCCAGCAGCCGAGCAACGAACACTGAAGCTTTCTTT	CASSRATNTEAFF
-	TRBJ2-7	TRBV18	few	TGTGCCAGCTCACCGCATCTAGACGAGCAGTACTTC	CASSPHLDEQYF
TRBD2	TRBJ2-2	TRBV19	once	TGTGCCAGTAGTATGGGAAGGACTAGCGGAAGGGACACCGGGGAGCTGTTTTTT	CASSMGRTSGRDTGELFF
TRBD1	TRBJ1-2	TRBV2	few	TGTGCCAGCACCGAGGGACAGCTCAACCTAGCTAACTATGGCTACACCTTC	CASTEGQLNLANYGYTF
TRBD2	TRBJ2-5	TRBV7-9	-	TGTGCCAGCAGCCTCGGGACTAGCGGAGCTCAAGAGACCCAGTACTTC	CASSLGTSGAQETQYF
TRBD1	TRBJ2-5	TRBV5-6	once	TGTGCCAGCAGCTTGGATCAAGGGACAGGGATATTGACCCAGTACTTC	CASSLDQGTGILTQYF
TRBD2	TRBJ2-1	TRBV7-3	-	TGTGCCAGCAGCTTAACTTTGGGAGGGTTAAGTGAGCAGTTCTTC	CASSLTLGGLSEQFF
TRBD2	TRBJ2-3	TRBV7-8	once	TGTGCCAGCAGCGGACGAGGTATAGCGGGCCCTTCCACAGATACGCAGTATTTT	CASSGRGIAGPSTDTQYF
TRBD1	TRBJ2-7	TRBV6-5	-	TGTGCCAGCAGTTACTCGGGGACAGGTTTCTACGAGCAGTACTTC	CASSYSGTGFYEQYF